This T cell receptor beta chain comes out of a study of blood T cell repertoires in COVID-19. The overall study: Samples came from the United States, Italy and Spain, spanning acute and convalescent COVID-19.

Sequencing used immunoSEQ multiplex PCR; TCRdb keeps in-frame clones, though not all of them. The sample has approximately 190,000 clones; roughly 80% are singletons. The table lists this clone with a few counts. The source is a human donor in a cohort sampled during active COVID-19. Sequencing input: peripheral blood.

This CDR3 is CASSFGRGLMNEQYF. The CDR3, as DNA: TGTGCCAGCAGTTTCGGCAGGGGGCTGATGAACGAGCAGTACTTC. V is TRBV27 and J is TRBJ2-7, with 8 nucleotides matching TRBD1. Germline lookup yields CDR1 MNHEY and CDR2 SMNVEV (reference sequence). V trimming: 3 bases; J trimming: 5 bases; junction bases outside the gene matches: 9. The CDR3 covers 15 residues.